The text below deals with one T cell receptor (beta chain). The antigen is not known. The record originates from a study of graft-versus-host responses after intestinal transplantation. About the study: Multivisceral, liver-intestinal, or isolated intestinal transplants were performed in recipients. Tacrolimus and steroids were given for about three years to all recipients after anti-thymocyte globulin induction.

Study-level findings and limits: The study found high graft-versus-host to host-versus-graft clonal ratios in allografts of patients with graft-donor T cell macrochimerism.

Sequenced by immunoSEQ multiplex PCR; TCRdb stores in-frame clones only, minus some. The table has fewer than 10,000 clones, about four fifths seen once. Trimming shortened V by 0 bases and J by 6 bases, and 15 bases separated the two germline ends. The germline V gene has CDR1 SGHRS and CDR2 YFSETQ. This CDR3 contains 15 residues. Graft tissue was processed to release intraepithelial and lamina propria lymphocytes. The TCR comes from a human patient who received an intestinal transplant, so some T cells may come from the graft donor. The chain joins TRBV5-1 to TRBJ1-1, with D uncertain. The material was ileum tissue, obtained around 450 days after intestinal transplantation. The CDR3 sequence: CASSLEPPENPEAFF. The CDR3 DNA reads TGCGCCAGCAGCTTGGAACCTCCGGAAAATCCTGAAGCTTTCTTT. Together with reference TRBV5-1 and TRBJ1-1, the CDR3 gives the full variable domain: KAGVTQTPRYLIKTRGQQVTLSCSPISGHRSVSWYQQTPGQGLQFLFEYFSETQRNKGNFPGRFSGRQFSNSRSEMNVSTLELGDSALYLCASSLEPPENPEAFFGQGTRLTVV.